What follows describes a single TCR beta chain. The CDR3 is 15 residues long. With V trimmed by 2 bases and J by 3 bases, 7 bases remained unmatched. Germline assignment: CDR1 DFQATT and CDR2 SNEGSKA (reference sequence). The data are from a study of T cell repertoires in cytomegalovirus infection. Study context: Public signatures in TCR beta pointed to CMV infection and matching HLA type.

TCRdb analysed the reads with MiXCR anew, one entry per CDR3 protein. The data contain roughly 500,000 distinct CDR3 sequences, approximately 16% of them singletons. Specimen: CD8+ T cells from PBMCs. This clonotype was sampled from a human donor in good health (CMV status not recorded). Some clones in this sample may be carry-over from other donors' samples. V is TRBV20-1 and J is TRBJ2-7; TRBD2 aligns across 10 bases. The CDR3 region is CSARPSGGLYYEQYF. As DNA, the CDR3 is TGCAGTGCTAGACCTAGCGGGGGCCTTTACTACGAGCAGTACTTC.